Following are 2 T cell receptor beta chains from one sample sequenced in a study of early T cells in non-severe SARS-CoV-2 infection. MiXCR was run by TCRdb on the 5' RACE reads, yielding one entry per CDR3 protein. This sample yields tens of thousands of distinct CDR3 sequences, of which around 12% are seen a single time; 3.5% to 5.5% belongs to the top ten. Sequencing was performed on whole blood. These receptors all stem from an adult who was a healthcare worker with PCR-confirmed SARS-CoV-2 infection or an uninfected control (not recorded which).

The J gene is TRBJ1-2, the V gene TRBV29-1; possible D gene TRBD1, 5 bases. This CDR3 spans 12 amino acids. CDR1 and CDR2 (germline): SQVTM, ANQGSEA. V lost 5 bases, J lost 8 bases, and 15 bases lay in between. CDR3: CSVSSGPAGYTF. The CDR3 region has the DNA TGCAGCGTTTCCTCGGGGCCGGCGGGCTACACCTTC.

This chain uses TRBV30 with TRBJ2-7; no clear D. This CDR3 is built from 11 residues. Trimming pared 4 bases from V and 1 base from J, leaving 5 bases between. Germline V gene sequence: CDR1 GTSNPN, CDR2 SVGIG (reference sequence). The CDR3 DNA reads TGTGCCTGGACCAGTTCCTACGAGCAGTACTTC. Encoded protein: CAWTSSYEQYF.